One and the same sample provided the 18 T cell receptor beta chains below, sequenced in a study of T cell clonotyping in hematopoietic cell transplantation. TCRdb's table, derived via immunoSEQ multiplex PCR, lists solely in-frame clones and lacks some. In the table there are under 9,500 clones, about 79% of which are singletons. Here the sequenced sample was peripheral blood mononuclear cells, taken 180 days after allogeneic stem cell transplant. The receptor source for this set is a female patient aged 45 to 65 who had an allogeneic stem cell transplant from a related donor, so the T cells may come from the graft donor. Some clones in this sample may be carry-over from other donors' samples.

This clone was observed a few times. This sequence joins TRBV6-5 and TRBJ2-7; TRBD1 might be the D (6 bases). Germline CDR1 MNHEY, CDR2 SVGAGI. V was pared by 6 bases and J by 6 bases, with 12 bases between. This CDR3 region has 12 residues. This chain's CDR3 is CASSPGVGEQYF. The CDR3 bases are TGTGCCAGCAGCCCAGGGGTCGGCGAGCAGTACTTC.

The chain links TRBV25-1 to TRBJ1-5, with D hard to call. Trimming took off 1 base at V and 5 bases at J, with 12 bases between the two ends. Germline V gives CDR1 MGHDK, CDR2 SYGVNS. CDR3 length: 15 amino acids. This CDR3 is CASSESFPGDQPQHF. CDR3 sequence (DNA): TGTGCCAGCAGTGAATCCTTTCCCGGCGATCAGCCCCAGCATTTT.

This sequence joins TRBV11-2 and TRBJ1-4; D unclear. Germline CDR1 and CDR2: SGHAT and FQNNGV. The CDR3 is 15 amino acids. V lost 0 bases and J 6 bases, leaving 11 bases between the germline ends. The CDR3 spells CASSLEAGGDEKLFF. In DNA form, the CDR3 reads TGTGCCAGCAGCTTAGAAGCCGGAGGCGATGAAAAACTGTTTTTT. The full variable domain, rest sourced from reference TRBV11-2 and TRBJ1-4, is EAGVAQSPRYKIIEKRQSVAFWCNPISGHATLYWYQQILGQGPKLLIQFQNNGVVDDSQLPKDRFSAERLKGVDSTLKIQPAKLEDSAVYLCASSLEAGGDEKLFFGSGTQLSVL.

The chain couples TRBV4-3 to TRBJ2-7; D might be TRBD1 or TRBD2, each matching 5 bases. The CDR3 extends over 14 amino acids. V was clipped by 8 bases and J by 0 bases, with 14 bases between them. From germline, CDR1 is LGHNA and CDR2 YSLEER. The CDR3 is CASAPGPGSYEQYF. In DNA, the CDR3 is TGCGCCAGCGCCCCGGGACCCGGCTCCTACGAGCAGTACTTC.

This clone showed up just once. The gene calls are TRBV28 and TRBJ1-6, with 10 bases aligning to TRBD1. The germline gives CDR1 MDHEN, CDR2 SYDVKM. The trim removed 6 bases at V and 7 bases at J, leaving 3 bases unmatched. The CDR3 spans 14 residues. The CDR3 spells CASRGDRGNSPLHF. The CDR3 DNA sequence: TGTGCCAGCAGGGGGGACAGGGGCAATTCACCCCTCCACTTT.

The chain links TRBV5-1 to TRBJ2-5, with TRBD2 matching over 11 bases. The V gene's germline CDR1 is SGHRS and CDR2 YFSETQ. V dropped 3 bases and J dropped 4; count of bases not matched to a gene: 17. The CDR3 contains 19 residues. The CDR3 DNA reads TGCGCCAGCAGCTGGACTAATCTAGCGGGGGGCGGAGTACGAGAGACCCAGTACTTC. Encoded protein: CASSWTNLAGGGVRETQYF.

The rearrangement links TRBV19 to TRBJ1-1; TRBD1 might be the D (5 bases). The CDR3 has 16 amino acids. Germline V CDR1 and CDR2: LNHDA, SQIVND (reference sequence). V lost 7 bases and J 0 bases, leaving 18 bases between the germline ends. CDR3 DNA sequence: TGTGCCAGTACCTCGGCCTCAGGGTACATGAACACTGAAGCTTTCTTT. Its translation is CASTSASGYMNTEAFF.

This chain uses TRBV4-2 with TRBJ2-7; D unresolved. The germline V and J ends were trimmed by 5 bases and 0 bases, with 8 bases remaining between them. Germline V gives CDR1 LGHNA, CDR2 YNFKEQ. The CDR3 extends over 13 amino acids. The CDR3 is CASSYRSSYEQYF. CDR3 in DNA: TGTGCCAGCAGCTATCGGAGCTCCTACGAGCAGTACTTC.

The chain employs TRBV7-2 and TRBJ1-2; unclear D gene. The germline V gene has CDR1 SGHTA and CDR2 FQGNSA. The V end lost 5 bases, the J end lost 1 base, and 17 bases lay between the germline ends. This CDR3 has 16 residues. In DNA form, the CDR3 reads TGTGCCAGCAGCCCCCGATGGGCCTTTCTTAACTATGGCTACACCTTC. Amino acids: CASSPRWAFLNYGYTF.

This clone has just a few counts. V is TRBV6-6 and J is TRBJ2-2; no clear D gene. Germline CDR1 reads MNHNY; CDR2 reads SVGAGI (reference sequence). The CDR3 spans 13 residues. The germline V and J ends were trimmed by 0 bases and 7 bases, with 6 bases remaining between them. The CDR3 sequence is CASSYSTLGELFF. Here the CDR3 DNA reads TGTGCCAGCAGTTACTCGACGCTCGGGGAGCTGTTTTTT.

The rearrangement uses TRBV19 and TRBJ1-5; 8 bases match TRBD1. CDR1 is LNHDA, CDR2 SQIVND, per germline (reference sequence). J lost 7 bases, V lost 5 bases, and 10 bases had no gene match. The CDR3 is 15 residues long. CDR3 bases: TGTGCCAGTAGTGCCCGGACAGGGCAGGGGCAGCCCCAGCATTTT. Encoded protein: CASSARTGQGQPQHF.

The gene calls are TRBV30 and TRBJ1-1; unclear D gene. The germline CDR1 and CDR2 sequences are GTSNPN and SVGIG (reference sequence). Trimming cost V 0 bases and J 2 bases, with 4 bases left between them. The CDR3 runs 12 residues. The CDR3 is CAWSVSNTEAFF. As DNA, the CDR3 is TGTGCCTGGAGTGTCTCTAACACTGAAGCTTTCTTT.

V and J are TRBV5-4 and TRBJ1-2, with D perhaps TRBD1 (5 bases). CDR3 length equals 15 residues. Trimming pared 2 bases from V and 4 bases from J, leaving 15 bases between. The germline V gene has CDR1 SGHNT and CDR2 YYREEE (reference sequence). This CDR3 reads CASSFRDRPPYGYTF. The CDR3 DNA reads TGTGCCAGCAGCTTTAGGGACCGACCCCCCTATGGCTACACCTTC. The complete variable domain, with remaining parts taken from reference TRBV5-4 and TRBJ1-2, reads ETGVTQSPTHLIKTRGQQVTLRCSSQSGHNTVSWYQQALGQGPQFIFQYYREEENGRGNFPPRFSGLQFPNYSSELNVNALELDDSALYLCASSFRDRPPYGYTFGSGTRLTVV.

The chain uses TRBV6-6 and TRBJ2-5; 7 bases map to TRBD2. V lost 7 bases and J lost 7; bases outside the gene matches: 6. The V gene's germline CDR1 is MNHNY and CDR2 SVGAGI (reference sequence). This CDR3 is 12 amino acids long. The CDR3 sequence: CASKEGLSTQYF. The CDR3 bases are TGTGCCAGCAAAGAGGGACTATCGACCCAGTACTTC.

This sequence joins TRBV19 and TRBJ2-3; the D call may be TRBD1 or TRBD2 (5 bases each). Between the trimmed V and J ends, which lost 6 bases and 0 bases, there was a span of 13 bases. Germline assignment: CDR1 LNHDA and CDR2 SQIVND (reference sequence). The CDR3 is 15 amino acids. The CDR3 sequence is CASSTGGLSTDTQYF. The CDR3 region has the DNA TGTGCCAGTAGCACTGGGGGTCTTAGCACAGATACGCAGTATTTT.

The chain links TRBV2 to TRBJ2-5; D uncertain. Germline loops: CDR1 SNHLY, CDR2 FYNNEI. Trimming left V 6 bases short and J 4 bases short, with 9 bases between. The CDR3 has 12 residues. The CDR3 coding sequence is TGTGCCAGCAGGCACCCGTCAGAGACCCAGTACTTC. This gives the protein CASRHPSETQYF.

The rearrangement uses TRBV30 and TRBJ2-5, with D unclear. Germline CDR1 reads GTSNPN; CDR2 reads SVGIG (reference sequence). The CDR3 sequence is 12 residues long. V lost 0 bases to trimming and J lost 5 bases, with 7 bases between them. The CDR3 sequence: CAWSVMGETQYF. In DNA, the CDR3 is TGTGCCTGGAGTGTAATGGGGGAGACCCAGTACTTC.

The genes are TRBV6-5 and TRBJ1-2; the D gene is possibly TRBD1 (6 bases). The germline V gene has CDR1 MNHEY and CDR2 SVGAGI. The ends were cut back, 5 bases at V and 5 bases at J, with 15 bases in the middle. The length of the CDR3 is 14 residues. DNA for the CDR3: TGTGCCAGCAGTCGAAGCTCAGGGGCTTATGGCTACACCTTC. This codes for CASSRSSGAYGYTF.